These T cell receptor beta chains were read from a single sample in a study of glioma-infiltrating T cells after dendritic cell vaccination. This table comes from immunoSEQ multiplex PCR, and its TCRdb copy is limited to in-frame clones, with some not included. In the table there are 90,000 or so clones, 81% of which are singletons. The sample in question was blood, obtained after dendritic cell vaccination. The receptors originated from a human donor with glioblastoma. The CDR3 runs from the conserved cysteine through the conserved F or W. D genes are given only for firm matches. Only some rows state a clone size, as once, few, many or a class for expanded clones.

v_call	d_call	j_call	clone_size	cdr3_nt	cdr3_aa
TRBV9	TRBD2	TRBJ2-2	NA	TGTGCCAGCAGCCCCCGGGCGGGAGCGTTCGCCGGGGAGCTGTTTTTT	CASSPRAGAFAGELFF
TRBV5-1	NA	TRBJ2-2	NA	TGCGCCAGCAGCTTTCGGGTTGGAGAAAACACCGGGGAGCTGTTTTTT	CASSFRVGENTGELFF
TRBV9	NA	TRBJ1-2	NA	TGTGCCAGCAGCGTAGCTGATTCGGCCGGGGGAGCTAACTATGGCTACACCTTC	CASSVADSAGGANYGYTF
TRBV2	TRBD1	TRBJ1-4	NA	TGTGCCAGCAGCCAGGGACAGGGGAATGAAAAACTGTTTTTT	CASSQGQGNEKLFF
TRBV5-1	TRBD2	TRBJ2-5	NA	TGCGCCAGCAGCTTGTGGACGGGGGGGGAGACCCAGTACTTC	CASSLWTGGETQYF
TRBV19	TRBD1	TRBJ1-2	NA	TGTGCCAGTAGGAGGACAGGGGTTAACTATGGCTACACCTTC	CASRRTGVNYGYTF
TRBV2	NA	TRBJ2-5	NA	TGTGCCAGCTGGGCAGAGACCCAGTACTTC	CASWAETQYF
TRBV9	NA	TRBJ2-1	NA	TGTGCCAGCAGCGTTACTAGCGAGGGGGGTGAGCAGTTCTTC	CASSVTSEGGEQFF
TRBV12-2	NA	TRBJ1-5	many	TGTGCAAGTCGCTTACGATTTCTGACAGGGCGGAGCAATCAGCCCCAGCATTTT	CASRLRFLTGRSNQPQHF
TRBV19	NA	TRBJ2-3	few	TGTGCCAGTAGTAAATCAGTAGCTGTGGCGCAGTATTTT	CASSKSVAVAQYF
TRBV5-4	TRBD1	TRBJ2-5	NA	TGTGCCAGCTATCGACAGGGAACAGAGACCCAGTACTTC	CASYRQGTETQYF
TRBV6-5	TRBD1	TRBJ1-1	NA	TGTGCCAGCAGACAGATACGTACAGGGGACACTGAAGCTTTCTTT	CASRQIRTGDTEAFF
TRBV5-1	NA	TRBJ2-4	NA	TGCGCCAGCAGCTTGTCTGGGCAGGGAAACATTCAGTACTTC	CASSLSGQGNIQYF
TRBV2	TRBD2	TRBJ2-5	NA	TGTGCCAGCAGTGCCCGACTAGCGAAAGAGACCCAGTACTTC	CASSARLAKETQYF
TRBV5-1	NA	TRBJ1-2	NA	TGCGCCAGCAGCCCCTCGGGGGGTTCGGCTCGTGGCTACACCTTC	CASSPSGGSARGYTF
TRBV29-1	NA	TRBJ1-2	few	TGCAGCGTGGCCCAGGGGCAGGGCTATGGCTACACCTTC	CSVAQGQGYGYTF
TRBV6-4	NA	TRBJ1-1	once	TGTGCCAGCCATTCGGGCACTGAAGCTTTCTTT	CASHSGTEAFF